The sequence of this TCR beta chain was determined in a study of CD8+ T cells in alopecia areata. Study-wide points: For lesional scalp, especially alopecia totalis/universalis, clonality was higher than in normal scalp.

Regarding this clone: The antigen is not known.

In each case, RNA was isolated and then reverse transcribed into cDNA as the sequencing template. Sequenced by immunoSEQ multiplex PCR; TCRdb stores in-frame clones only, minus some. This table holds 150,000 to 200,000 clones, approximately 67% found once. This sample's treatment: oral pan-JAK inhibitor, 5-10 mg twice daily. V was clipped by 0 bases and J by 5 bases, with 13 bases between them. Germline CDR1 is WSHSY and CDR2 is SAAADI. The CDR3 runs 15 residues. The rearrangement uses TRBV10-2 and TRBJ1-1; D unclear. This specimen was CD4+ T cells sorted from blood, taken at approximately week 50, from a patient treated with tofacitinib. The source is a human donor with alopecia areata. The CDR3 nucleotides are TGCGCCAGCAGTGAGTCGAGTCGTGGAGGAACTGAAGCTTTCTTT. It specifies CASSESSRGGTEAFF.